Detailed here is one TCR beta chain. The antigen remains unidentified. The data derive from a study of naive and memory T cell subsets. Both TRBC1 and TRBC2 were covered by a beta constant-region primer of two equimolar oligonucleotides. Ligated cDNA was amplified by four rounds of PCR with nested alpha and beta constant-region primers and SP2. TCRdb processed the UMI-ligation and nested PCR reads anew with MiXCR; each CDR3 protein has one entry. There are more than 100,000 distinct CDR3 sequences in the sample; 35% to 40% occur only once, and roughly 0.86% lies in the top ten. Study observations and caveats: Clonotypes here are unpaired alpha or beta chain sequences. Gini index rose across naive, CM, EM and EMRA in CD4 and CD8.

Sequenced material: central memory CD4+ T cells from blood. The sequence was collected from a human donor in good health.

CDR3 DNA sequence: TGTGCCAGCAAGATACAGAGCAATCAGCCCCAGCATTTT. Its protein is CASKIQSNQPQHF. The chain uses TRBV6-1 and TRBJ1-5; D call uncertain. This CDR3 contains 13 residues. Looked up from germline, CDR1 is MNHNS and CDR2 is SASEGT. Trimming shortened V by 7 bases and J by 1 base, and 8 bases separated the two germline ends.